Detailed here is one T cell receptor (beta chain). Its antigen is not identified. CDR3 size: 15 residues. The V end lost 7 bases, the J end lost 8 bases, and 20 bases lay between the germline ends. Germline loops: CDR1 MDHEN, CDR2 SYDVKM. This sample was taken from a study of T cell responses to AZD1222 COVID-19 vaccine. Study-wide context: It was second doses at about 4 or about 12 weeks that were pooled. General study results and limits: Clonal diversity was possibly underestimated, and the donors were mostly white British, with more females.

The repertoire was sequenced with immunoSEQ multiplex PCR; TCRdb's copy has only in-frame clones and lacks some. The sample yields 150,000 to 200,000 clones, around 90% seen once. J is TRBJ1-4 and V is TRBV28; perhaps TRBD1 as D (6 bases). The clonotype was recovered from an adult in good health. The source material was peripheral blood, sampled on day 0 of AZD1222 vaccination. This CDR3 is CASTVVVRGDEKLFF. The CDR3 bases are TGTGCCAGCACCGTGGTGGTCAGGGGCGACGAAAAACTGTTTTTT. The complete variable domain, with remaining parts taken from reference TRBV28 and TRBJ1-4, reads DVKVTQSSRYLVKRTGEKVFLECVQDMDHENMFWYRQDPGLGLRLIYFSYDVKMKEKGDIPEGYSVSREKKERFSLILESASTNQTSMYLCASTVVVRGDEKLFFGSGTQLSVL.